The 19 T cell receptor beta chains reported below all come from one sample, sequenced in a study of T cells after yellow fever vaccination. A single record per CDR3 protein comes from TCRdb applying MiXCR to the 5' RACE reads. The sample includes about 510,000 distinct CDR3 sequences, roughly 22% of them seen just once. Sequences were derived from PBMCs, sampled more than 20 days after the first yellow fever vaccination. The receptors stem from a man younger than 35 who received the YFV17D yellow fever vaccine.

This clonotype was observed a handful of times. This rearrangement joins TRBV4-3 to TRBJ2-7, with D perhaps matching TRBD2 (5 bases). CDR3 length: 15 amino acids. Trimming removed 0 bases at V and 4 bases at J, with 13 bases between. CDR1 is LGHNA, CDR2 YSLEER, per germline. The CDR3 nucleotides read TGCGCCAGCAGCCAAGATCGGGCGGGTGTGTACGAGCAGTACTTC. This codes for CASSQDRAGVYEQYF.

This clonotype has a handful of counts. The gene calls are TRBV5-6 and TRBJ2-7, with D possibly matching TRBD2 (6 bases). CDR1 SGHDT and CDR2 YYEEEE come from the germline V gene. The length of the CDR3 is 13 residues. The germline V and J ends were trimmed by 4 bases and 3 bases, with 11 bases remaining between them. The CDR3 sequence is CASSSGFHYEQYV. The CDR3 coding sequence is TGTGCCAGCAGCAGCGGGTTCCACTACGAGCAGTACGTC.

The chain carries TRBV20-1 and TRBJ2-1; D not certain. The V gene's germline CDR1 is DFQATT and CDR2 SNEGSKA (reference sequence). Trimming cost V 0 bases and J 0 bases, with 9 bases left between them. This CDR3 comprises 15 residues. The CDR3 reads CSARDLRSSYNEQFF. The CDR3 DNA is TGCAGTGCTAGAGATCTGAGAAGCTCCTACAATGAGCAGTTCTTC.

This clonotype has more than one count but fewer than ten. The chain is built from TRBV28 and TRBJ2-6; no clear D gene. Trimming took 2 bases from V and 0 from J, leaving 14 bases between them. The germline V gene has CDR1 MDHEN and CDR2 SYDVKM. The CDR3 is 18 amino acids. In DNA, the CDR3 is TGTGCCAGCAGTTTACTGAGTTTAGTGAGCTCTGGGGCCAACGTCCTGACTTTC. Its protein product is CASSLLSLVSSGANVLTF.

This chain uses TRBV5-1 with TRBJ2-1; 9 bases are a match to TRBD1. After removal of 0 bases from V and 6 bases from J, the junction contained 4 bases not matched to a gene. The CDR3 sequence is 15 residues long. Germline CDR1 reads SGHRS; CDR2 reads YFSETQ. This CDR3 reads CASSLAGTGSNEQFF. CDR3 sequence (DNA): TGCGCCAGCAGCTTGGCCGGGACAGGGTCCAATGAGCAGTTCTTC.

This clonotype was seen more than once but under ten times. V is TRBV6-1 and J is TRBJ2-3; D is possibly TRBD2 (6 bases). The germline V gene has CDR1 MNHNS and CDR2 SASEGT. The CDR3 consists of 13 residues. Trimming left V 7 bases short and J 5 bases short, with 13 bases between. Written as DNA, the CDR3 is TGTGCCAGCAAGGCGACAGCGGGAGATACGCAGTATTTT. Amino acid sequence: CASKATAGDTQYF.

There are a few counts of this clonotype. This chain uses TRBV7-2 with TRBJ1-5; D possibly corresponds to TRBD1 (6 bases). CDR1 SGHTA and CDR2 FQGNSA come from the germline V gene. V lost 3 bases to trimming and J lost 6 bases, with 9 bases between them. The CDR3 totals 13 residues. This CDR3 reads CASSLLQGQPQHF. Here the CDR3 DNA reads TGTGCCAGCAGCTTGTTACAGGGTCAGCCCCAGCATTTT.

The J gene is TRBJ2-2, the V gene TRBV29-1; 12 bases are shared with TRBD2. From germline, CDR1 is SQVTM and CDR2 ANQGSEA. V shed 6 bases and J 7 bases; nucleotides not matched to a gene: 6. The CDR3 loop spans 14 amino acids. The CDR3 protein is CSVASGGADGELFF. The CDR3 DNA reads TGCAGCGTGGCTAGCGGGGGGGCTGACGGGGAGCTGTTTTTT.

This clonotype was observed a handful of times. The gene calls are TRBV29-1 and TRBJ2-5; weak D call: TRBD2 (7 bases). V was cut by 4 bases and J by 3 bases, with 12 bases left in between. There are 13 residues in the CDR3. Per germline, CDR1 SQVTM and CDR2 ANQGSEA. The CDR3 loop reads CSVVAGAKETQYF. CDR3 DNA: TGCAGCGTTGTGGCGGGGGCCAAAGAGACCCAGTACTTC.

The V gene is TRBV9, the J gene TRBJ2-5; unclear D gene. The V gene lost 0 bases and the J gene lost 0 bases, with 9 bases spanning the gap. This CDR3 has 15 amino acids. Looked up from germline, CDR1 is SGDLS and CDR2 is YYNGEE. The CDR3 region has the DNA TGTGCCAGCAGCGTAGAGCCCTCAGACCAAGAGACCCAGTACTTC. This sequence encodes CASSVEPSDQETQYF.

V gene TRBV11-2 combines with J gene TRBJ2-7, with 7 bases matching TRBD2. The V gene end was trimmed by 0 bases and the J gene end by 2 bases; junction bases not matched to a gene: 4. This CDR3 region has 15 residues. CDR1 is SGHAT and CDR2 is FQNNGV in the germline V gene. The CDR3 sequence is CASSLDAGETYEQYF. The CDR3 bases are TGTGCCAGCAGCTTAGATGCGGGAGAGACCTACGAGCAGTACTTC. The full variable domain, in which reference TRBV11-2 and TRBJ2-7 provide the parts outside the CDR3, is EAGVAQSPRYKIIEKRQSVAFWCNPISGHATLYWYQQILGQGPKLLIQFQNNGVVDDSQLPKDRFSAERLKGVDSTLKIQPAKLEDSAVYLCASSLDAGETYEQYFGPGTRLTVT.

The chain joins TRBV7-9 to TRBJ1-2, with a tentative D call TRBD1 (5 bases). Per germline, CDR1 SEHNR and CDR2 FQNEAQ (reference sequence). The CDR3 covers 13 residues. Trimming removed 8 bases from V and 4 bases from J, with 14 bases in between. CDR3 in DNA: TGTGCCAGCGGACAAGGACTTGGCTATGGCTACACCTTC. Translated, it gives CASGQGLGYGYTF. The full variable domain, its missing parts supplied by reference TRBV7-9 and TRBJ1-2, is DTGVSQNPRHKITKRGQNVTFRCDPISEHNRLYWYRQTLGQGPEFLTYFQNEAQLEKSRLLSDRFSAERPKGSFSTLEIQRTEQGDSAMYLCASGQGLGYGYTFGSGTRLTVV.

This clonotype showed up just a few times. This rearrangement joins TRBV3-1 to TRBJ2-1; a weak D match, TRBD2 (6 bases). V lost 4 bases to trimming and J lost 9 bases, with 19 bases between them. This CDR3 is 15 amino acids long. Per the germline V gene, CDR1 is LGHDT and CDR2 is YNNKEL (reference sequence). The CDR3 reads CASSPGLAGRGEQFF. CDR3 DNA: TGTGCCAGCAGCCCGGGTTTGGCGGGACGGGGTGAGCAGTTCTTC.

This clonotype showed up just a few times. The chain uses TRBV4-2 and TRBJ1-1; 11 bases line up with TRBD1. V lost 4 bases and J lost 4; bases outside the gene matches: 11. The CDR3 spans 17 residues. CDR1 is LGHNA, CDR2 YNFKEQ, per germline. CDR3 amino acids: CASSRAGTGGLGTEAFF. CDR3 DNA sequence: TGTGCCAGCAGCCGCGCCGGGACAGGGGGTTTGGGCACTGAAGCTTTCTTT.

This clonotype was counted a few times. V is TRBV10-3 and J is TRBJ1-2; no firm D call. Germline V gene lookup returns CDR1 ENHRY and CDR2 SYGVKD. The CDR3 consists of 15 residues. V lost 0 bases, J lost 4 bases, and 12 bases lay in between. Here the CDR3 DNA reads TGTGCCATCAGTGAGTCGTGGACGGATCTCTATGGCTACACCTTC. Protein: CAISESWTDLYGYTF.

This clonotype was counted only a few times. This rearrangement joins TRBV10-3 to TRBJ1-2; no clear D gene. The V gene lost 2 bases and the J gene lost 4 bases, with 8 bases spanning the gap. Looked up from germline, CDR1 is ENHRY and CDR2 is SYGVKD. CDR3 length: 13 residues. The chain's CDR3 is CAISEGTFYGYTF. CDR3 nucleotide sequence: TGTGCCATCAGTGAGGGTACATTCTATGGCTACACCTTC.

This clonotype was detected only a few times. This chain uses TRBV12-3 or TRBV12-4 with TRBJ2-3; D gene unclear. This CDR3 has 15 residues. V was cut by 6 bases and J by 1 base, with 14 bases left in between. CDR3 bases: TGTGCCAGCAGCTACGGGCCCGAACGCACAGATACGCAGTATTTT. This codes for CASSYGPERTDTQYF.

In its sample, this clonotype was seen many times. The chain couples TRBV12-3 or TRBV12-4 to TRBJ1-2; TRBD1 matches at 7 bases. The junction had 1 base not matched to a gene; V was cut back by 4 bases and J by 2 bases. This CDR3 comprises 13 residues. CDR3 residues: CASSSTGNYGYTF. CDR3 DNA: TGTGCCAGCAGTTCGACAGGGAACTATGGCTACACCTTC.

There are many counts of this clonotype. The V call is TRBV27, the J call TRBJ2-2, with TRBD1 matching over 9 bases. Germline trimming cut 5 bases from V and 4 bases from J; bases unmatched to any gene: 5. Germline V gene lookup returns CDR1 MNHEY and CDR2 SMNVEV (reference sequence). The CDR3 extends over 15 amino acids. This chain's CDR3 is CASSGDRVPTGELFF. Here the CDR3 DNA reads TGTGCCAGCAGTGGGGACAGGGTACCCACCGGGGAGCTGTTTTTT.